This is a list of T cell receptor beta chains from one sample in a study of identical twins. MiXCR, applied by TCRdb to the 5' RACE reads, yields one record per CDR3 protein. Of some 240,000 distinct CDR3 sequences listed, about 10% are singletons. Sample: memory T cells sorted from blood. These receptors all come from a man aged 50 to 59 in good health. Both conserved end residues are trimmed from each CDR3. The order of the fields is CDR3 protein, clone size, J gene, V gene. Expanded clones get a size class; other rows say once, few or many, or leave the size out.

CDR3 protein: AISETAGGLGNEQF; clone size: many; J gene: TRBJ2-1; V gene: TRBV10-3
CDR3 protein: ASSPRTGVGGELF; clone size: few; J gene: TRBJ2-2; V gene: TRBV7-2
CDR3 protein: ASMTSGGEQF; clone size: NA; J gene: TRBJ2-1; V gene: TRBV28
CDR3 protein: ASSQDSYYSRDEQF; clone size: few; J gene: TRBJ2-1; V gene: TRBV4-3
CDR3 protein: ASRRKTSRGNEQF; clone size: NA; J gene: TRBJ2-1; V gene: TRBV12-3/TRBV12-4
CDR3 protein: ASSPVGVAYNEQF; clone size: many; J gene: TRBJ2-1; V gene: TRBV27
CDR3 protein: SAALSRFYGYT; clone size: many; J gene: TRBJ1-2; V gene: TRBV29-1
CDR3 protein: ASNRRLGRIENIQY; clone size: few; J gene: TRBJ2-4; V gene: TRBV19
CDR3 protein: ASSQEWGGRSFSSYNEQF; clone size: NA; J gene: TRBJ2-1; V gene: TRBV14
CDR3 protein: ASSFWTSTPYEQY; clone size: NA; J gene: TRBJ2-7; V gene: TRBV7-9
CDR3 protein: ASSFRGGPGTDTQY; clone size: many; J gene: TRBJ2-3; V gene: TRBV12-3/TRBV12-4
CDR3 protein: ASRMDGGGPQH; clone size: few; J gene: TRBJ1-5; V gene: TRBV19
CDR3 protein: ASSLAHRGVVVDTGELF; clone size: NA; J gene: TRBJ2-2; V gene: TRBV12-3/TRBV12-4
CDR3 protein: SARGTVANYGYT; clone size: NA; J gene: TRBJ1-2; V gene: TRBV20-1
CDR3 protein: ASSLLSGASGYT; clone size: many; J gene: TRBJ1-2; V gene: TRBV27
CDR3 protein: SVAGLAGEMGNEQF; clone size: medium-sized; J gene: TRBJ2-1; V gene: TRBV29-1
CDR3 protein: ASSSRNNEQF; clone size: few; J gene: TRBJ2-1; V gene: TRBV11-1
CDR3 protein: ASSQATRNNEQF; clone size: many; J gene: TRBJ2-1; V gene: TRBV3-1
CDR3 protein: ASSSSGTKEAF; clone size: many; J gene: TRBJ1-1; V gene: TRBV6-6
CDR3 protein: ASSFTGDVQETQY; clone size: NA; J gene: TRBJ2-5; V gene: TRBV5-1